These T cell receptor beta chains were read from a single sample in a study of graft-versus-host responses after intestinal transplantation. Sequencing was performed with immunoSEQ multiplex PCR; in TCRdb, only in-frame clones are kept and a portion is missing. The sample consists of about 27,000 clones, over 80% of them appearing once. Which antigens these TCRs recognize remains unknown. The source material was unstimulated CD4+ T cells sorted from spleen or lymph node cells, sampled before intestinal transplant. These receptor sequences come from a human donor who received an intestinal transplant. CDR3s include the opening cysteine and the closing phenylalanine or tryptophan. Each record gives: J gene, V gene, D gene, clone size, CDR3 DNA, CDR3 protein. A D gene is named only where the DNA matches it firmly. Not all rows give a size; the values are once, few, many and, for expanded clones, a class.

TRBJ2-2 TRBV10-1 - - TGCGCCAGCAGTGGGAACACCGGGGAGCTGTTTTTT CASSGNTGELFF
TRBJ1-1 TRBV27 TRBD1 - TGTGCCAGCAGTTACGCATCGACAGGGCTTCGCGAAGCTTTCTTT CASSYASTGLREAFF
TRBJ2-5 TRBV2 TRBD1 - TGTGCCAGCAGTGAAGTTCAGGACAGGGGAGAGACCCAGTACTTC CASSEVQDRGETQYF
TRBJ1-2 TRBV11-3 - - TGTGCCAGCAGCTTAGACGCATACTATGGCTACACCTTC CASSLDAYYGYTF
TRBJ2-3 TRBV15 - - TGTGCCACCAGCAGAGACGGAAGAGCAGATACGCAGTATTTT CATSRDGRADTQYF
TRBJ2-7 TRBV28 - once TGTGCCAGCAGTTCTCCGAGGGGAAGGGACTACGAGCAGTACTTC CASSSPRGRDYEQYF
TRBJ2-1 TRBV5-1 TRBD2 - TGCGCCAGCAGCGTTCTACCGGGACTAGCGGGAGGGGGTTCCTACAATGAGCAGTTCTTC CASSVLPGLAGGGSYNEQFF
TRBJ2-3 TRBV11-3 TRBD2 - TGTGCCAGCAGCCCCCGGACTAGCGGGATAGGAACAGATACGCAGTATTTT CASSPRTSGIGTDTQYF
TRBJ2-3 TRBV5-4 TRBD2 - TGTGCCAGCAGCCCGCTAGCGGGGGGGCCAGGCGATACGCAGTATTTT CASSPLAGGPGDTQYF
TRBJ2-5 TRBV4-1 - - TGCGCCAGCAGCCAAGAAGAGAAGACCCAGTACTTC CASSQEEKTQYF
TRBJ1-2 TRBV7-6 TRBD1 - TGTGCCAGCAGCCGCCGTCGCCCGGGACAGGGTGATTATGGCTACACCTTC CASSRRRPGQGDYGYTF
TRBJ2-5 TRBV4-1 - - TGCGCCAGCAGCCAAGTTAACCGGGGGCTGGTGGAGACCCAGTACTTC CASSQVNRGLVETQYF
TRBJ1-1 TRBV11-2 TRBD1 - TGTGCCAGCAGCTTAAACGAGGGGGCGAAGGCTGAAGCTTTCTTT CASSLNEGAKAEAFF
TRBJ1-2 TRBV9 - - TGTGCCAGCAGCCCCCGACTGACGAACTATGGCTACACCTTC CASSPRLTNYGYTF
TRBJ2-3 TRBV6-1 TRBD1 - TGTGCCAGCAGTTCGGACAGGTACACAGATACGCAGTATTTT CASSSDRYTDTQYF
TRBJ1-3 TRBV25-1 TRBD1 - TGTGCCAGCAGTGCGGGTACAGGGGCCCCCTCTGGAAACACCATATATTTT CASSAGTGAPSGNTIYF
TRBJ2-1 TRBV19 TRBD2 - TGTGCCAGTAGTCCCCGGGTGAAGAGCGGGGGGCGGGACAATGAGCAGTTCTTC CASSPRVKSGGRDNEQFF
TRBJ1-4 TRBV19 TRBD1 - TGTGCCAGTGGCACGGTAACAGGGGGGAATGAAAAACTGTTTTTT CASGTVTGGNEKLFF
TRBJ2-2 TRBV7-3 - few TGTGCCAGCAGCTTAACCCCAGGTGAAGGGGAGCTGTTTTTT CASSLTPGEGELFF
TRBJ2-7 TRBV10-3 TRBD1 - TGTGCCATCAGGACAGGGGGCTACGAGCAGTACTTC CAIRTGGYEQYF
TRBJ1-3 TRBV10-3 TRBD1 few TGTGCCATCACCAGAACAGGGGACGGAAACACCATATATTTT CAITRTGDGNTIYF
TRBJ2-4 TRBV9 TRBD2 - TGTGCCAGCAGCGCGGCTAGCGGAGTAGCCAAAAACATTCAGTACTTC CASSAASGVAKNIQYF
TRBJ1-1 TRBV18 TRBD1 - TGCGCCAGCTCACTGGGACAGGGGGCAGTTTGGGACACTGAAGCTTTCTTT CASSLGQGAVWDTEAFF
TRBJ2-7 TRBV23-1 - few TGCGCCAGCAGTCAAGACAAATACGAGCAGTACTTC CASSQDKYEQYF
TRBJ2-5 TRBV25-1 - - TGTGCCAGCAGTGAAGAAAAAGGGGTCTCCGGTGGCGAGACCCAGTACTTC CASSEEKGVSGGETQYF
TRBJ1-5 TRBV19 - - TGTGCCAGTAGTATATCCCCGGGGAATCTTAATCAGCCCCAGCATTTT CASSISPGNLNQPQHF
TRBJ2-7 TRBV29-1 - - TGCAGCGTCGAAACCAGACAGTACGAGCAGTACTTC CSVETRQYEQYF
TRBJ2-1 TRBV27 TRBD2 few TGTGCCAGCACCACCGGGAGGCTAAGCGAGCAGTTCTTC CASTTGRLSEQFF
TRBJ2-2 TRBV1 - - TGCACCAGCAGCCAAAGAGAGCTGTTTTTT CTSSQRELFF
TRBJ1-4 TRBV18 - - TGTGCCAGCTCACCCCCCCCGAACCTATTTGAAAAACTGTTTTTT CASSPPPNLFEKLFF
TRBJ1-1 TRBV18 - - TGTGCCAGCTCAGTTAAAGGACAGCAAGCTTTCTTT CASSVKGQQAFF
TRBJ2-7 TRBV6-5 - - TGTGCCAGCAGTTACACCCCCCGGGACGGCTACGAGCAGTACTTC CASSYTPRDGYEQYF
TRBJ2-7 TRBV7-8 TRBD1 - TGTGCCAGCAGCGCGGTACGGGACAGACCCTACGAGCAGTACTTC CASSAVRDRPYEQYF
TRBJ2-7 TRBV10-2 - - TGCGCCAGCAGGACCAGGGTGGAAGGCGAGCAGTACTTC CASRTRVEGEQYF
TRBJ2-2 TRBV2 TRBD2 once TGTGCCAGCAGGGGACTAGCGGGAGGGCCCGGGGAGCTGTTTTTT CASRGLAGGPGELFF
TRBJ2-7 TRBV29-1 TRBD2 - TGCAGCGCGGGACTAGCAAAATACGAGCAGTACTTC CSAGLAKYEQYF
TRBJ2-7 TRBV13 TRBD2 few TGTGCCAGCAGCCCCGCGGGACTAGCGGGAGGCACCTACGAGCAGTACTTC CASSPAGLAGGTYEQYF
TRBJ2-7 TRBV15 TRBD1 - TGTGCCACCAGCAGAGGGACAGGCTCCTACGAGCAGTACTTC CATSRGTGSYEQYF
TRBJ1-2 TRBV11-1 - - TGTGCCAGCAGTTTTCAGGGAGTCTATGGCTACACCTTC CASSFQGVYGYTF
TRBJ1-1 TRBV5-6 - few TGTGCCAGCAACGACGGGCCTCATGGGAGCACTGAAGCTTTCTTT CASNDGPHGSTEAFF
TRBJ2-1 TRBV9 - - TGTGCCAGCAGCCGAACGGGACGAGCGGAAAACTACAATGAGCAGTTCTTC CASSRTGRAENYNEQFF
TRBJ2-7 TRBV28 TRBD1 once TGTGCCAGCAGTTTATTGACAGGGGCAAATGTCTACGAGCAGTACTTC CASSLLTGANVYEQYF
TRBJ2-1 TRBV6-5 TRBD1 - TGTGCCAGCAGTACGGACAGGGGGCACAATGAGCAGTTCTTC CASSTDRGHNEQFF
TRBJ2-7 TRBV9 TRBD1 - TGTGCCAGCAGCGTAACCGGGACAGCCTCCTACGAGCAGTACTTC CASSVTGTASYEQYF
TRBJ2-7 TRBV18 - - TGTGCCAGCTCACTGGGACTTTTTTACGAGCAGTACTTC CASSLGLFYEQYF
TRBJ2-5 TRBV29-1 TRBD2 few TGCAGCGTAGCGGGAGGGAAAGAGACCCAGTACTTC CSVAGGKETQYF
TRBJ2-5 TRBV5-1 TRBD2 - TGCGCCAGCACTCATAGCGGGAGTGGAGAGACCCAGTACTTC CASTHSGSGETQYF
TRBJ1-2 TRBV7-2 - few TGTGCCAGCAGCTTAAGGACATCCACCTCGGGTGGCTACACCTTC CASSLRTSTSGGYTF
TRBJ2-2 TRBV9 - - TGTGCCAGCAGCGTAGAATTCTGGGGGGAGCTGTTTTTT CASSVEFWGELFF
TRBJ1-3 TRBV5-1 - - TGCGCCAGCAGCTTGGACAACTCTGGAAACACCATATATTTT CASSLDNSGNTIYF